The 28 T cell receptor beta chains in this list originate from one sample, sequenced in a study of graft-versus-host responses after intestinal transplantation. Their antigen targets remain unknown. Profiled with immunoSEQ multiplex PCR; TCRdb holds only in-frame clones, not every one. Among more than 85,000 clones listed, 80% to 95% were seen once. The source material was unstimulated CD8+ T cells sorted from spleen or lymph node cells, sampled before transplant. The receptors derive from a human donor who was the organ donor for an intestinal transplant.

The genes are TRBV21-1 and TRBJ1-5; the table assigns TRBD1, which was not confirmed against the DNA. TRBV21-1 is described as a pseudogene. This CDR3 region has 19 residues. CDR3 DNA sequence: TGTGCCAGCTCCAGGGTTGGGCCCATATGCCGTGGGTGCAATCAGCCCCAGCATTTT. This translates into CASSRVGPICRGCNQPQHF.

CDR3: CASSWDREVSYEQYF. CDR3 DNA sequence: TGTGCCAGCAGTTGGGACAGGGAGGTTTCCTACGAGCAGTACTTC. The chain employs TRBV28 and TRBJ2-7; 9 bases line up with TRBD1. The CDR3 is 15 residues long. The V segment lost 4 bases and the J segment 1 base; nucleotides outside the gene matches: 5. Germline CDR1 is MDHEN and CDR2 is SYDVKM.

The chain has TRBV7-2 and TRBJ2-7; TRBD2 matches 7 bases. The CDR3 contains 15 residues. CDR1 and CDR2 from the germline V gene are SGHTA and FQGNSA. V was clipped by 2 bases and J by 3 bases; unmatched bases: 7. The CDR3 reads CASSLTGLVHYEQYF. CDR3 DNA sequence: TGTGCCAGCAGCTTAACCGGACTAGTTCACTACGAGCAGTACTTC.

CDR3 residues: CSARDDRVYNEQFF. CDR3 sequence (DNA): TGCAGCGCGAGGGATGACAGGGTTTACAATGAGCAGTTCTTC. The chain carries TRBV29-1 and TRBJ2-1; 7 positions match TRBD1. Unmatched junction bases numbered 10, after V lost 7 bases and J lost 4 bases. The CDR3 runs 14 residues. Per germline, CDR1 SQVTM and CDR2 ANQGSEA.

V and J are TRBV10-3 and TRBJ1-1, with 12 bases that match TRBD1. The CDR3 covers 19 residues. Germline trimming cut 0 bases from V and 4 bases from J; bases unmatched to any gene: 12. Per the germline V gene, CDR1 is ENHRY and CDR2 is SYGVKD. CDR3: CAISESGGTGGIWGTEAFF. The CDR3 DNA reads TGTGCCATCAGTGAGTCGGGAGGGACAGGGGGCATCTGGGGCACTGAAGCTTTCTTT.

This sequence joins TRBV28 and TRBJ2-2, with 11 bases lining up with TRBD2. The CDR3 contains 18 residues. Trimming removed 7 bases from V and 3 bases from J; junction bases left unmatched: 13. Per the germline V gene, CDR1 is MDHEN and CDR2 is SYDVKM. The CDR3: CASNQPLRLAGYTGELFF. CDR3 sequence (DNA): TGTGCCAGCAATCAACCCCTTCGACTAGCGGGATACACCGGGGAGCTGTTTTTT.

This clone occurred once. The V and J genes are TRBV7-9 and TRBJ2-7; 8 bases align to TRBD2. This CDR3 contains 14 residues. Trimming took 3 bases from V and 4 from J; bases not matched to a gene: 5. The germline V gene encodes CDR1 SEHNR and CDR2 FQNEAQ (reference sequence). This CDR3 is CASSLGLEWYEQYF. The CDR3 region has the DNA TGTGCCAGCAGCTTGGGACTAGAGTGGTACGAGCAGTACTTC.

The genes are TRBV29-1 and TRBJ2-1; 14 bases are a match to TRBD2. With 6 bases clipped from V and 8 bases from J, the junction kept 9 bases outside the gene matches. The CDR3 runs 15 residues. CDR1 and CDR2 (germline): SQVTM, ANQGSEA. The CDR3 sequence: CSVGPGTSGSDEQFF. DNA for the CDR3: TGCAGCGTAGGTCCCGGGACTAGCGGGAGTGATGAGCAGTTCTTC.

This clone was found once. For the CDR3, the DNA is TGCGCCAGCAGCTTTACCCTCACACGAGATACGCAGTATTTT. Protein: CASSFTLTRDTQYF. This sequence joins TRBV5-1 and TRBJ2-3; D unresolved. The CDR3 loop spans 14 amino acids. Trimming stripped 2 bases from V and 5 bases from J, with 12 bases between. Germline V gene lookup returns CDR1 SGHRS and CDR2 YFSETQ.

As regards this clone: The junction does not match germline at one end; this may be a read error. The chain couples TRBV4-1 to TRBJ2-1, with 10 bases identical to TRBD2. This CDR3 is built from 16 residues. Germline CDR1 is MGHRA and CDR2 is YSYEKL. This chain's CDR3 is CASSQEGLAGVNGQFF. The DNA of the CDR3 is TGCGCCAGCAGCCAAGAGGGTCTAGCGGGGGTCAATGGGCAGTTCTTC.

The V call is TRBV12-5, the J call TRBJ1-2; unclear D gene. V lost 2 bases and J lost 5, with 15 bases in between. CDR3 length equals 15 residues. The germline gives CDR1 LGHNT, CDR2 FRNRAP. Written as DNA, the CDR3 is TGTGCTAGTGGTTTGATCCCGGCGGGGTCGTATGGCTACACCTTC. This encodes CASGLIPAGSYGYTF.

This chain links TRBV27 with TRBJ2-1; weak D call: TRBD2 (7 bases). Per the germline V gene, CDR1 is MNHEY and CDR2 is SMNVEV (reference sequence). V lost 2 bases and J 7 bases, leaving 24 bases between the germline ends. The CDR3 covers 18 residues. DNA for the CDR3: TGTGCCAGCAGTTTAAGGGGGGAGGGAGCAGCGGAGATGAATGAGCAGTTCTTC. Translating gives CASSLRGEGAAEMNEQFF.

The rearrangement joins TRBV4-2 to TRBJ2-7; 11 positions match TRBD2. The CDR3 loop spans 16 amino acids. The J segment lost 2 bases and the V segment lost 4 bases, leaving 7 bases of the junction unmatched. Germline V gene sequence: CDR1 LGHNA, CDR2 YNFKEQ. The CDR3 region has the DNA TGTGCCAGCAGCCCCACACTAGCGGGAGTCCCCTACGAGCAGTACTTC. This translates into CASSPTLAGVPYEQYF.

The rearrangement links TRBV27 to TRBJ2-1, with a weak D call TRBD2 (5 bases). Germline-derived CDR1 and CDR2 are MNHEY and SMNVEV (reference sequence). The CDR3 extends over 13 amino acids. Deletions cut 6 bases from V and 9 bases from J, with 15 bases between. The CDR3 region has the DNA TGTGCCAGCAGCTCGGTGGGAGTAGGTGAGCAGTTCTTC. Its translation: CASSSVGVGEQFF.

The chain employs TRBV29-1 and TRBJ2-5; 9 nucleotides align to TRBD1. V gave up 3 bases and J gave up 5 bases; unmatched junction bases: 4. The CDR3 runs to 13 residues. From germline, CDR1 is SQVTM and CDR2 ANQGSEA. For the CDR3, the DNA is TGCAGCGTTGACAGGGGGACAGGGGAGACCCAGTACTTC. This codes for CSVDRGTGETQYF. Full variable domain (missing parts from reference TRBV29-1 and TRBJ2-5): SAVISQKPSRDICQRGTSLTIQCQVDSQVTMMFWYRQQPGQSLTLIATANQGSEATYESGFVIDKFPISRPNLTFSTLTVSNMSPEDSSIYLCSVDRGTGETQYFGPGTRLLVL.

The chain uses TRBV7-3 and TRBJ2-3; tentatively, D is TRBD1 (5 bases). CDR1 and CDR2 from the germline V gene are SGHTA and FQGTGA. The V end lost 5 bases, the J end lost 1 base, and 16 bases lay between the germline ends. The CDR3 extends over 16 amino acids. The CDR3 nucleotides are TGTGCCAGCAGCCGCGACGCGACAGCCGGCACAGATACGCAGTATTTT. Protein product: CASSRDATAGTDTQYF.

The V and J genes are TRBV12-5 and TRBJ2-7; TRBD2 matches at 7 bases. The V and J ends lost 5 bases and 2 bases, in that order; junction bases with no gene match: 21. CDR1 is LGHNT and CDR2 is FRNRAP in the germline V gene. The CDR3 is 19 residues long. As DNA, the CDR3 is TGTGCTAGTGGTGCATACGACCGGCGGGAGTCGATTATCACCTACGAGCAGTACTTC. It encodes CASGAYDRRESIITYEQYF.

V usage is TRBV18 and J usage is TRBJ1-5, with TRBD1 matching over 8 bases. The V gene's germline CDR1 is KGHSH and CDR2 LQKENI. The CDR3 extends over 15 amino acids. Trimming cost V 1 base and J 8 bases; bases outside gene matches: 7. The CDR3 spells CASSPRRTGLEPQHF. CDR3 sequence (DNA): TGTGCCAGCTCACCACGGCGGACAGGGTTAGAGCCCCAGCATTTT.

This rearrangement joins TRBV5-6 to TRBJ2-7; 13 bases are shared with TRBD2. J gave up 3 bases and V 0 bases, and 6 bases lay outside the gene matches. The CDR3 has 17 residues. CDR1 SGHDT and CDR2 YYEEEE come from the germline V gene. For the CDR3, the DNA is TGTGCCAGCAGCTTGGAGGTCGGACTAGCGGGAGACTACGAGCAGTACTTC. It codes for CASSLEVGLAGDYEQYF. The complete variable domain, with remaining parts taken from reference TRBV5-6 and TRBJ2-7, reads DAGVTQSPTHLIKTRGQQVTLRCSPKSGHDTVSWYQQALGQGPQFIFQYYEEEERQRGNFPDRFSGHQFPNYSSELNVNALLLGDSALYLCASSLEVGLAGDYEQYFGPGTRLTVT.

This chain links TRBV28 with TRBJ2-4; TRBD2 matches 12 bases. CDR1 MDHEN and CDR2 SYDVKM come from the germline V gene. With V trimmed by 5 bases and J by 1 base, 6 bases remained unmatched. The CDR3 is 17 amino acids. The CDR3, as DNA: TGTGCCAGCAGTACACTAGCGGGAGGCGGGGCCAAAAACATTCAGTACTTC. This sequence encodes CASSTLAGGGAKNIQYF.

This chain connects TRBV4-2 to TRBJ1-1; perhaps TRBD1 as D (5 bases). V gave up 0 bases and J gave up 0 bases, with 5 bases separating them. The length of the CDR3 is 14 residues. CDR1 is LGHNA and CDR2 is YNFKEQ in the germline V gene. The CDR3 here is CASSQDRVNTEAFF. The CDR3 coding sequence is TGTGCCAGCAGCCAAGACAGGGTGAACACTGAAGCTTTCTTT.

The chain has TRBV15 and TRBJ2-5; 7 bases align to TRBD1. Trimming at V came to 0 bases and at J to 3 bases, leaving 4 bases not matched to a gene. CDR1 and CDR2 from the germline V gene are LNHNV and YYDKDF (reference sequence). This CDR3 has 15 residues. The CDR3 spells CATSRDTTGEETQYF. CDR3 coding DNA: TGTGCCACCAGCAGAGACACCACAGGGGAAGAGACCCAGTACTTC. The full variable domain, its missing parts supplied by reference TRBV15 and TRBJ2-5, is DAMVIQNPRYQVTQFGKPVTLSCSQTLNHNVMYWYQQKSSQAPKLLFHYYDKDFNNEADTPDNFQSRRPNTSFCFLDIRSPGLGDTAMYLCATSRDTTGEETQYFGPGTRLLVL.

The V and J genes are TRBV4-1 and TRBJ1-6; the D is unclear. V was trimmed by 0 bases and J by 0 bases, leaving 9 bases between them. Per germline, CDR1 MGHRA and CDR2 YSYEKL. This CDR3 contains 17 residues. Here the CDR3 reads CASSQDWQSSYNSPLHF. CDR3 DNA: TGCGCCAGCAGCCAAGATTGGCAAAGCTCCTATAATTCACCCCTCCACTTT.

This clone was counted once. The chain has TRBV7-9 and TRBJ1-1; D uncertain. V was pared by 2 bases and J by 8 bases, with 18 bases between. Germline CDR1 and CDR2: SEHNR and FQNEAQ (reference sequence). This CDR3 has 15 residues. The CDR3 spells CASSLIAGRGKEAFF. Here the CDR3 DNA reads TGTGCCAGCAGCTTAATTGCCGGTCGGGGTAAGGAAGCTTTCTTT.

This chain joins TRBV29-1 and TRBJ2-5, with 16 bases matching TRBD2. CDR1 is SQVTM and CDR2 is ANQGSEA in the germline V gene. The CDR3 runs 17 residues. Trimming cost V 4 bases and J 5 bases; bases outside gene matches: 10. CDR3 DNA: TGCAGCGTTGTTGGGACTAGCGGGGGGGAGTGGTGGGAGACCCAGTACTTC. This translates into CSVVGTSGGEWWETQYF.

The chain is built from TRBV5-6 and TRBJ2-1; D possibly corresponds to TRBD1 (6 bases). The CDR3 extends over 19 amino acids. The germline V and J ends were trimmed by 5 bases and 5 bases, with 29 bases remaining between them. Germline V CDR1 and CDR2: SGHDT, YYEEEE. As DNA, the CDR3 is TGTGCCAGCAGTATTGGCATTAGCAGAGGGGCCCCAGGGGACAATGAGCAGTTCTTC. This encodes CASSIGISRGAPGDNEQFF.

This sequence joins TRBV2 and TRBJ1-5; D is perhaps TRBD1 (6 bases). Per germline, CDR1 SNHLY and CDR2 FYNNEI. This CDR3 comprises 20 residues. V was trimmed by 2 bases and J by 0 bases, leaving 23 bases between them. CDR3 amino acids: CASSEWNSPDSYYSNQPQHF. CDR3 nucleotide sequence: TGTGCCAGCAGTGAATGGAATAGTCCGGACAGCTATTATAGCAATCAGCCCCAGCATTTT.

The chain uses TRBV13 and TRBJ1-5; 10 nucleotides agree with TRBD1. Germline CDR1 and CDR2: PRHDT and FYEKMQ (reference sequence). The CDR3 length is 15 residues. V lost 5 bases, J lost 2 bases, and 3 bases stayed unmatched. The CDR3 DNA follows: TGTGCCAGCAGCCCCGGGACAGGGGGCAATCAGCCCCAGCATTTT. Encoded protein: CASSPGTGGNQPQHF.